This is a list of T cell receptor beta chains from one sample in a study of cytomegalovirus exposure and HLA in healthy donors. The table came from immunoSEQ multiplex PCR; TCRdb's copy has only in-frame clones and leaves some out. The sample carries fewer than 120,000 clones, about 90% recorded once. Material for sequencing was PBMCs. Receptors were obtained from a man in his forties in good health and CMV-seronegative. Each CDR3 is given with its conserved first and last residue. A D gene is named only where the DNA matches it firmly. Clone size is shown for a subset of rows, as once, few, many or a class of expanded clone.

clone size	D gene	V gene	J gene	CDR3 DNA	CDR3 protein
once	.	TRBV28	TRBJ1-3	TGTGCCAGCAGTTTATCAGGGGGAAACACCATATATTTT	CASSLSGGNTIYF
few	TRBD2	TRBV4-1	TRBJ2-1	TGCGCCAGCAGCCAAAAGAGGGGTCCCGGGACTAGCGACAATGAGCAGTTCTTC	CASSQKRGPGTSDNEQFF
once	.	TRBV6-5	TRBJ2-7	TGTGCCAGCAGCAACGGGGGCTACGAGCAGTACTTC	CASSNGGYEQYF
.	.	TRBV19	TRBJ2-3	TGTGCCAGTAGTATTTGGGTGGAGCCTGGCACAGATACGCAGTATTTT	CASSIWVEPGTDTQYF
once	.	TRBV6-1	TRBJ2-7	TGTGCCAGCAGTGAAGCGCGGTCGATCTCCTACGAGCAGTACTTC	CASSEARSISYEQYF
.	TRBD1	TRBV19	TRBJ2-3	TGTGCCAGCCAACCCGGGACAGCCACAGATACGCAGTATTTT	CASQPGTATDTQYF
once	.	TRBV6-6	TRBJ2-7	TGTGCCAGCAGTTACGGCCAGGCCTCATCCTACGAGCAGTACTTC	CASSYGQASSYEQYF
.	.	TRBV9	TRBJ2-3	TGTGCCAGCGGGATGGGGCCCCCGGATACGCAGTATTTT	CASGMGPPDTQYF
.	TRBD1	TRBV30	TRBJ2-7	TGTGCCTGCCAGGGGGACGCCTACGAGCAGTACTTC	CACQGDAYEQYF
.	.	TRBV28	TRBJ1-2	TGTGCCAGCAGTATCCCCCCTGTCCCCAGAGGCGGCTACACCTTC	CASSIPPVPRGGYTF
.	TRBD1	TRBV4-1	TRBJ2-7	TGCGCCAGCAGCCAAGTCCAGGGGGCAGGGGACGAGCAGTACTTC	CASSQVQGAGDEQYF
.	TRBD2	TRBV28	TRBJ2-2	TGTGCCAGCAGTTTAAAGTTGGGCCGGGCGGGGGGGTTCACCGGGGAGCTGTTTTTT	CASSLKLGRAGGFTGELFF
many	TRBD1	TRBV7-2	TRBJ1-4	TGTGCCAGCAGCTTTTCCCAACAGGGGGCTGGCAGTGAAAAACTGTTTTTT	CASSFSQQGAGSEKLFF
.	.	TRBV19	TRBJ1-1	TGTGCCAGTAGTATCGGGGGGGGCCCATTCACTGAAGCTTTCTTT	CASSIGGGPFTEAFF
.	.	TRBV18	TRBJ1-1	TGTGCCAGCTCACCCAATCAGATCCAGAACACTGAAGCTTTCTTT	CASSPNQIQNTEAFF
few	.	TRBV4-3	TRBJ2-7	TGCGCCAGCAGCCAAATCCGGGGTGGAGAGCAGTACTTC	CASSQIRGGEQYF
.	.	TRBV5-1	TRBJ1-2	TGCGCCAGCAGCTTGGAGGGTGTCGGGATGGACACCTTC	CASSLEGVGMDTF
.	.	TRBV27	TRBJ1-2	TGTGCCAGCAGTGGGGCCAACTATGGCTACACCTTC	CASSGANYGYTF
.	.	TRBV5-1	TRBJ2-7	TGCGCCAGCAGCTTGACGGGGGGCAGGTACGAGCAGTACTTC	CASSLTGGRYEQYF
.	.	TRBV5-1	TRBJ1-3	TGCGCCAGCAGCCCACCGGGGGACACCATATATTTT	CASSPPGDTIYF
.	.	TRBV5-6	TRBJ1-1	TGTGCCAGCAGCTTGGTACACCAGAACACTGAAGCTTTCTTT	CASSLVHQNTEAFF
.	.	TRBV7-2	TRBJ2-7	TGTGCCAGCAGCTTAGCGAGCTCCTACGAGCAGTACTTC	CASSLASSYEQYF
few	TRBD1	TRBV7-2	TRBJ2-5	TGTGCCAGCAGTTTAGCTTCCAGTACAGGGGTAGAGACCCAGTACTTC	CASSLASSTGVETQYF
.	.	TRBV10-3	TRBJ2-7	TGTGCCGCAGGACGGGGTCCCTACGAGCAGTACTTC	CAAGRGPYEQYF
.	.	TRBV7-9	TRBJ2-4	TGTGCCAGCAGCTTAACGGGAAACATTCAGTACTTC	CASSLTGNIQYF
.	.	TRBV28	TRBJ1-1	TGTGCCAGCAGTGAGATGAACACTGAAGCTTTCTTT	CASSEMNTEAFF
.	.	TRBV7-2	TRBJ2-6	TGTGCCAGCAGCTTAGGGGGCCGGGCCAACGTCCTGACTTTC	CASSLGGRANVLTF
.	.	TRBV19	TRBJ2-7	TGTGCCAGTAGTCTCGAACAGGGCTACGAGCAGTACTTC	CASSLEQGYEQYF
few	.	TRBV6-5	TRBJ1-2	TGTGCCAGCAGTCCCAAGGGGGTGGGTGGCTACACCTTC	CASSPKGVGGYTF
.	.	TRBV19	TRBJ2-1	TGTGCCACCTATCAGACAGGATCGCCCTACAGTGAGCAGTTCTTC	CATYQTGSPYSEQFF
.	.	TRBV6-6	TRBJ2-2	TGTGCCAGCAGTTACTCGAGAGGAACCGGGGAGCTGTTTTTT	CASSYSRGTGELFF
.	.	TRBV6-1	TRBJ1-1	TGTGCCAGCAGAACCCAAGACAGGAACACTGAAGCTTTCTTT	CASRTQDRNTEAFF
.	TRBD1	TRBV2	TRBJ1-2	TGTGCCAGCAGTGAAGCGAGGACAGGGCATGGCTACACCTTC	CASSEARTGHGYTF
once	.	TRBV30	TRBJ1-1	TGTGCCTGCGACGGAGGGGCGAACACTGAAGCTTTCTTT	CACDGGANTEAFF
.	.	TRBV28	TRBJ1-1	TGTGCCAGCAGGTTCGGACAGTTGAACACTGAAGCTTTCTTT	CASRFGQLNTEAFF
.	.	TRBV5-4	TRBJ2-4	TGTGCCAGCAGCTTCGGGGTTGACATTCAGTACTTC	CASSFGVDIQYF
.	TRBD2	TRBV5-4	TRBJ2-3	TGTGCCAGCAGCCCCCGGACTAGCGGACCAGATACGCAGTATTTT	CASSPRTSGPDTQYF
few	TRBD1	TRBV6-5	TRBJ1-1	TGTGCCAGCAGGGCGGGGACAGGGGGCGTTAGGGAAGCTTTCTTT	CASRAGTGGVREAFF
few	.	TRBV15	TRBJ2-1	TGTGCCACCAGCAGAGTTGCAGGAACAGGTGAGCAGTTCTTC	CATSRVAGTGEQFF
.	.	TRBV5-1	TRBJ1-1	TGCGCCAGCAGCACCGACCTAAGAGGTGAAGCTTTCTTT	CASSTDLRGEAFF
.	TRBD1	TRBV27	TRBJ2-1	TGTGCCAGCACTTATCCGGGACAGGGGCACAATGAGCAGTTCTTC	CASTYPGQGHNEQFF
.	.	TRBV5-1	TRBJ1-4	TGCGCCAGCAGCCCCCTGGCGGCAGGGGAAAAACTGTTTTTT	CASSPLAAGEKLFF
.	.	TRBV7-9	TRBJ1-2	TGTGCCAGCAGCCTAGCCGTGGGGCTCTATGGCTACACCTTC	CASSLAVGLYGYTF
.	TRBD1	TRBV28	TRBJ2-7	TGTGCCAGCAGTAAGGGACAGGCCCTTCCCTACGAGCAGTACTTC	CASSKGQALPYEQYF
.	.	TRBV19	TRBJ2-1	TGTGCCAGTAGTATAGTCCCCCCCGGGGAGCAGTTCTTC	CASSIVPPGEQFF
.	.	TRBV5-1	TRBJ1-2	TGCGCCAGCAGCTTGGCCGGGGAAAACTATTATGGCTACACCTTC	CASSLAGENYYGYTF
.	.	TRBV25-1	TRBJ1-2	TGTGCCAGCAGTGAACAGGGCCAAAACTATGGCTACACCTTC	CASSEQGQNYGYTF
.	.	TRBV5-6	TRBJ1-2	TGTGCCAGCAGCTTGGAAACGGGGGTGATCAACTATGGCTACACCTTC	CASSLETGVINYGYTF
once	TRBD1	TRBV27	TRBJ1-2	TGTGCCAGCAGCCGAGCCGGGACAGGGTTGGCCCACACCTTC	CASSRAGTGLAHTF
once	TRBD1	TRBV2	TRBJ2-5	TGTGCCAGCAGCAAAGGGGTCAGGGGGCCATCGAAGACCCAGTACTTC	CASSKGVRGPSKTQYF
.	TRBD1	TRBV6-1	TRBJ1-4	TGTGCCAGCAACATGGACAGGGTTGTGGAAAAACTGTTTTTT	CASNMDRVVEKLFF
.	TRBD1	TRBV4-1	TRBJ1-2	TGCGCCAGCAGCCAAGATAAGGACAGGGGGATGTTTTATGTTGGCTACACCTTC	CASSQDKDRGMFYVGYTF
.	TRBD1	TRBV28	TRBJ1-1	TGTGCCAGCAGTCCCAGGACAGGACAGAACACTGAAGCTTTCTTT	CASSPRTGQNTEAFF
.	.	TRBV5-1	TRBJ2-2	TGCGCCAGCAGCTTGAGGGGCGTGGAGACGAACACCGGGGAGCTGTTTTTT	CASSLRGVETNTGELFF
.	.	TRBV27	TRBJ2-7	TGTGCCAGCAGTTTAGGGGCAGTCTCCTACGAGCAGTACTTC	CASSLGAVSYEQYF